The entry below describes one TCR beta chain. The antigen this receptor binds is unknown. In total, 500 to 700 healthy bone marrow donors made up the cohort. All cohort members were sampled while nominally healthy, although unrecorded immune exposures were likely present. The donor was CMV seronegative and was included in the group of a few hundred seronegative cohort members. Every donor gave a peripheral blood sample, and the peripheral blood mononuclear cells from that sample were used for TCR beta sequencing. The Qiagen DNeasy Blood Extraction Kit was used to extract genomic DNA from the blood cell samples. These data belong to a study of cytomegalovirus exposure and HLA in healthy donors listed by TCRdb under 2017. Regarding the complete study: In an earlier analysis of around 540 of the donors, 250 to 350 Gb of sequence data and roughly 100 million unique TCR beta sequences from about 180 million T cells were reported. Class I and class II HLA loci were covered by the typing at four-digit resolution. The study used immunosequencing to profile the T cell repertoires of hundreds of subjects and linked those repertoires to cytomegalovirus serostatus. Across 398 genotyped donors of the cohort, an average of roughly 250,000 unique TCR beta nucleotide sequences per donor were sequenced, and around 19% of those sequences were non-productive. An early release that covered more than 550 HLA-typed donors contained approximately 300 gigabases of sequencing data and tens of millions of unique TCR sequences. To predict cytomegalovirus infection status, the study combined high-throughput TCR immunosequencing, statistical association of individual TCRs with disease status, and machine learning. Donor age, sex, ethnicity and CMV serostatus were compiled together with the repertoire data. A handful of DR-DQ haplotypes were handled as single units for association and clustering because linkage in the cohort was strong. The study was designed to test whether signatures of past pathogen exposure could be identified by cataloging public T cell receptors. A separate validation cohort of 90 to 150 different subjects was used in addition to the roughly 620-subject first cohort. An earlier analysis of some 500 of the donors applied high-throughput TCR beta sequencing to assess whether each TCR beta V gene segment acted as functional or pseudogenic. Typing coverage varied by locus: about 629-640 donors for A, B, C, DRB1 and DQB1; more than 500 for DQA1; more than 600 for DPA1; approximately 490 for DPB1. Among the 398 genotyped donors, approximately 76% belonged to the genetic ancestry cluster associated with self-reported Caucasian donors. In the later analysis, no new phenotypic data were used to find candidate immune exposures; instead, reliance was placed on TCR beta sequences and their occurrence across donors. Genome-wide SNP genotypes for about three fifths of the roughly 670 donors were used in a later genetic analysis, which treated that subset as a discovery cohort. To study patterns of TCR occurrence, a later analysis re-analyzed previously published TCR beta repertoires from 666 donors and added high-resolution HLA genotyping. Every repertoire in the discovery cohort had been generated on one and the same sequencing platform. General study outcomes and caveats: Presence/absence analyses assumed roughly uniform sequencing depth across donors, an assumption that may not hold. Compared with equally common non-associated chains, HLA-associated TCR beta chains in a later analysis were more clonally expanded and had lower generation probabilities. In an earlier analysis of over 550 of the donors, most TCR beta V segments were observed in productive rearrangements about 90% or about 30% of the time, broadly matching IMGT annotations. The cohort was sequenced for TCR beta chains only, and without alpha or paired-chain data the features that could be detected were limited. Linkage disequilibrium might explain the correlated functional status among segregating V segments, but an unknown experimental factor could not be excluded. The study gave a list of 150 to 200 TCR beta chains associated with cytomegalovirus. A further reported finding was that TCR beta sequences accurately predicted the HLA-A and HLA-B alleles for most subjects in the first cohort. A later analysis found that most CMV-associated TCR beta chains appeared HLA-restricted, with HLA associations seemingly driven largely by CMV exposure. The authors suggested that the approach could potentially be extended to other disease states and immunological phenotypes. V-gene and J-gene trimming of TCR beta chains was associated with a missense DCLRE1C variant in a later genetic analysis, and the association was replicated in an independent cohort. In both the original and validation cohorts, the classifier was reported to diagnose cytomegalovirus status with high specificity and sensitivity. HLA typing was unavailable for some donors at each locus, so association tests used only the typed subset. Strong co-occurrence of HLA alleles, especially DR and DQ, made assigning TCR associations to individual alleles difficult. Immune exposure information for the cohort was limited to CMV serostatus. According to a later analysis, TCR association rates differed among HLA loci, with DRB1 alleles showing the most associated TCRs and HLA-C alleles showing the fewest. According to a later genetic analysis, donors in an Asian-associated ancestry cluster had fewer N-insertions in productive TCRs than the roughly 670-donor mean. The sequencing pipeline was judged likely to have produced a cluster of highly shared sequence variants as a technical artifact. A later analysis associated 16,951 TCR beta sequences with specific HLA alleles at a false discovery rate of 0.05. Because counts were too low, more than 15 rarely observed V segments, including chromosome 9 orphons, were left out of the earlier analysis of approximately 580 of the donors. Across donors, most TCR sequences were observed very rarely, whereas some public TCRs were present in many individuals. In vitro tests confirmed that three of the cytomegalovirus-associated TCR beta chains recognize cytomegalovirus antigens. In a later analysis, several top co-occurrence clusters were reported to appear linked to parvovirus B19, influenza, CMV and Epstein-Barr virus. Because the 87-base-pair reads could not distinguish some IMGT-functional V segments, including TRBV6-2 and TRBV6-3, those segments were excluded.

Libraries were made using the immunoSEQ multiplex PCR assay. For the multiplex PCR, a mixture combining 60 forward primers for TCR Vbeta segments and 13 reverse primers for TCR Jbeta segments was used. Amplification of the CDR3 region of rearranged TCR beta genes was performed with a multiplex PCR assay on genomic DNA. On the Illumina HiSeq System, the amplified TCR beta libraries were sequenced as 87-base-pair reads. The original methods were these. Across the 500 to 850 repertoires, a later analysis counted 75 million to 90 million unique TCR beta chains, roughly 11 million of which were shared by at least two donors. Raw reads were error-corrected and collapsed into unique sequences with a nearest-neighbor algorithm that merged closely related sequences to remove PCR and sequencing errors. To assign V, D and J gene segments, CDR3 sequences were aligned to IMGT reference sequences. For a sequence to be retained, a match of at least six nucleotides to both a V gene segment and a J gene segment was required. A rearrangement was called productive if the CDR3 had no stop codons and remained in frame with V and J, and every other rearrangement was called non-productive. CDR3 was defined by IMGT convention, running from the second conserved V-encoded cysteine to the conserved J-encoded phenylalanine. The earlier analysis of some 580 of the donors excluded any sequence lacking an unambiguous match to a single V gene segment. An earlier analysis of roughly 590 of the donors called V segments functional above 56.7% productive rearrangements and segregating when the between-donor standard deviation exceeded 5%. A statistical classification framework was built for diagnosing cytomegalovirus status from the catalog of TCR beta chain sequences. V and J gene assignment, in a later analysis, came from comparing TCR nucleotide sequences with IMGT/GENE-DB human TR gene sequences. In a later analysis, CDR3 sequences and most-parsimonious VDJ recombination scenarios were assigned using the TCRdist pipeline. In a later analysis, every TCR beta chain was defined by the combination of its CDR3 amino acid sequence and its V-gene family, and reads without a unique V-gene family were dropped. To address suspected cross-contamination and a sequencing artifact, a later analysis removed roughly 640 highly shared, low-generation-probability nucleotide sequences. In a later analysis, a clonal expansion index was calculated for each public chain from normalized within-repertoire ranks of inferred template counts. Generation probabilities in a later analysis came from a VDJ recombination model fitted to out-of-frame rearrangements, and those results were checked against IGoR. In a later analysis, hypergeometric tests were used to score TCR-TCR, TCR-HLA and TCR-CMV co-occurrence, with a repertoire-size bias correction applied to TCR pairs. To estimate false discovery rates, a later analysis permuted the HLA or CMV assignments 20 times. A later analysis grouped co-occurring TCRs with DBSCAN, adding TCRdist sequence similarity when clustering within HLA-allele-positive subsets. Repertoires with fewer than 30,000 or more than 120,000 public chains were left out of co-occurrence clustering, as were four to six repertoires with anomalous nucleotide sharing. Entries here come from immuneACCESS through TCRdb and include only in-frame sequences with V and J called. Some clones fail to appear in such tables; in the studies checked, an unresolved V gene covers under half of the shortfall, and the cause of the remainder is unknown. That table supplies the V and J calls and clone size; D and trimming were determined from the DNA. The table held for this sample gives roughly 80,000 clones. The ten largest clones take up 1% to 1.4% of the sample.

Reading from cysteine to phenylalanine, the CDR3 counts 13 amino acids. The CDR3 DNA has 39 bases and is translated from base 1. The germline V end is reduced by 6 bases and the J end by 12 bases; junction bases left unmatched: 7. As encoded in the germline V gene, CDR1 is SNHLY while CDR2 is FYNNEI. The V and J genes are TRBV2 and TRBJ1-4, and 10 junction bases match TRBD1. This TCR derives from a woman aged 30 to 39 in good health and CMV-seronegative. Sequenced input: PBMCs. The DNA sequence is TGTGCCAGCAGGTCCGGGACAGGGGATCAACTGTTTTTT. Its protein is CASRSGTGDQLFF.